This TCR beta chain was observed in a study of cytomegalovirus exposure and HLA in healthy donors. Study in general: In terms of ancestry, the Caucasian-associated cluster contained about 80% of the roughly 400 genotyped donors. Study-wide points: The authors later linked a missense DCLRE1C variant to TCR beta V- and J-gene trimming. A previous analysis found most TCR beta V segments productive roughly 90% or roughly 30% of the time. An analysis was carried out later, and it reportedly showed fewer N-insertions in an Asian-associated ancestry cluster than the approximately 670-donor mean.

Notes on this clone: Its antigen is not identified.

Trimming pared 3 bases from V and 8 bases from J, leaving 13 bases between. Looked up from germline, CDR1 is LNHDA and CDR2 is SQIVND (reference sequence). This CDR3 has 14 amino acids. The primer mix had 60 Vbeta and 13 Jbeta primers. The method was immunoSEQ multiplex PCR; TCRdb's version includes in-frame clones alone and lacks a portion of them. The sample yields 150,000 to 200,000 clones, 60% to 80% seen once. This chain connects TRBV19 to TRBJ1-4; D perhaps matches TRBD1 (5 bases). The receptor's source is a man aged 50 or older in good health and CMV-seropositive. Sequenced sample: PBMCs. The CDR3 sequence: CASSMGLPGEKLFF. CDR3 coding DNA: TGTGCCAGTAGTATGGGACTCCCAGGAGAAAAACTGTTTTTT. Using reference TRBV19 and TRBJ1-4 for the parts outside the CDR3, the full variable domain is DGGITQSPKYLFRKEGQNVTLSCEQNLNHDAMYWYRQDPGQGLRLIYYSQIVNDFQKGDIAEGYSVSREKKESFPLTVTSAQKNPTAFYLCASSMGLPGEKLFFGSGTQLSVL.